This T cell receptor beta chain is drawn from a study of cytomegalovirus exposure and HLA in healthy donors. General study findings and limits: Cytomegalovirus status was reportedly diagnosed by the classifier with high sensitivity and specificity.

The primer mix had 60 Vbeta and 13 Jbeta primers. The data were produced by immunoSEQ multiplex PCR, yet TCRdb's version contains in-frame clones alone and is incomplete. In the table there are approximately 90,000 clones, roughly 80% of which are singletons. Turning to this clone: Its antigen is undetermined.

The CDR3 runs 16 residues. Trimming removed 5 bases at V and 8 bases at J, with 24 bases between. Germline V gene sequence: CDR1 SEHNR, CDR2 FQNEAQ (reference sequence). The material sequenced was PBMCs. J is TRBJ1-1 and V is TRBV7-9; D perhaps matches TRBD1 (5 bases). The receptor was derived from a man in his forties or fifties in good health and CMV-seronegative. DNA for the CDR3: TGTGCCAGCAGCGAAAGTCGGAGGGGAGCAGGGAGGGAAGCTTTCTTT. It encodes CASSESRRGAGREAFF.